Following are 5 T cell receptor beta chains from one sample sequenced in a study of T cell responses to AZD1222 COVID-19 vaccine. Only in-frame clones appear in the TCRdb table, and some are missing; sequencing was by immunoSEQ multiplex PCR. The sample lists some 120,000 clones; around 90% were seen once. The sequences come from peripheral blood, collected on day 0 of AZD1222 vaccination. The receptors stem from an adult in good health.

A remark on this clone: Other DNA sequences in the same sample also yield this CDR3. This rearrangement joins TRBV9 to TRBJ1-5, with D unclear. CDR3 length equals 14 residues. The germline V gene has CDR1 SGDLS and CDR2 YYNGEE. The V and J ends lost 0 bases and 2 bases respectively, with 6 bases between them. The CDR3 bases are TGTGCCAGCAGCGTAGGGGGTGGCAATCAGCCCCAGCATTTT. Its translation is CASSVGGGNQPQHF.

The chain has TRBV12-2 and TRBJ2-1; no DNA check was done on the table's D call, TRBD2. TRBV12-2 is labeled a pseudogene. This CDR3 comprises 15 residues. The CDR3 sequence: CASRLVVAPYNEQFF. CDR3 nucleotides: TGTGCAAGTCGCTTAGTAGTAGCACCATACAATGAGCAGTTCTTC.

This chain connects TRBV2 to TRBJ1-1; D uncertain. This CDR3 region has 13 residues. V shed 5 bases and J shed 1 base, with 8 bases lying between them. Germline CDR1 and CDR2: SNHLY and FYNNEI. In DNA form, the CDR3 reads TGTGCCAGCAGTATCAGGTGGAACACTGAAGCTTTCTTT. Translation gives CASSIRWNTEAFF.

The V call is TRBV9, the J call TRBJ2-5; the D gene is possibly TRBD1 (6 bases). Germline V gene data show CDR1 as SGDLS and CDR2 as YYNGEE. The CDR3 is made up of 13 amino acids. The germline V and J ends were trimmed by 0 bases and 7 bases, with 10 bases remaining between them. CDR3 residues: CASSVDQQGTQYF. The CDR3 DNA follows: TGTGCCAGCAGCGTAGATCAACAGGGGACCCAGTACTTC. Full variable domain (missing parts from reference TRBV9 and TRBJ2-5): DSGVTQTPKHLITATGQRVTLRCSPRSGDLSVYWYQQSLDQGLQFLIQYYNGEERAKGNILERFSAQQFPDLHSELNLSSLELGDSALYFCASSVDQQGTQYFGPGTRLLVL.

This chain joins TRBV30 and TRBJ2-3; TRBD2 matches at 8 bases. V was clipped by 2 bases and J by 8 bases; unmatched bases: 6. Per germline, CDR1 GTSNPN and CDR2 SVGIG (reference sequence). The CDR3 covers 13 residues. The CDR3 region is CAWSSGGLGTQYF. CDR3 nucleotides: TGTGCCTGGAGTAGCGGGGGCCTCGGTACGCAGTATTTT.